This record looks at one T cell receptor beta chain sequence and its context. Sequencing used immunoSEQ multiplex PCR; TCRdb keeps in-frame clones, though not all of them. The sample has around 230,000 clones; about 80% are singletons. The record originates from a study of blood T cell repertoires in COVID-19. Turning to the study itself: T cells, B-cell-depleted T cells, or PBMCs provided the cDNA or gDNA that served as material.

Grouping used clinical history reported by participants in a survey and questionnaire. Trimming cost V 6 bases and J 5 bases; bases outside gene matches: 12. CDR1 is SGHVS, CDR2 FQNEAQ, per germline. CDR3 length equals 15 residues. The receptor was derived from a man in his forties who had recovered from COVID-19. Sequenced input: PBMCs or T cells enriched from blood (not recorded which). The chain combines TRBV7-8 with TRBJ1-2; 7 bases are shared with TRBD1. CDR3 DNA sequence: TGTGCCAGCAGACGAACGGGGACAGTCGGTTATGGCTACACCTTC. It codes for CASRRTGTVGYGYTF.